The 29 T cell receptor beta chains reported below all come from one sample, sequenced in a study of blood T cells in healthy people across ages. A second PCR of roughly 7 to 11 cycles used a sample-barcoded 5' primer and a J-beta primer mix. One entry per CDR3 protein results from TCRdb running MiXCR on the 5' RACE reads. This sample has roughly 1.4 million distinct CDR3 sequences, with approximately 59% found just once. The sequenced sample consisted of blood. The receptors here all came from a man in his late teens or twenties in good health.

The V and J genes are TRBV12-3 or TRBV12-4 and TRBJ1-1; unclear D gene. The V gene lost 5 bases and the J gene lost 4 bases, with 14 bases spanning the gap. CDR3 length equals 14 residues. CDR3 amino acids: CASSPTNTGTEAFF. The CDR3 DNA follows: TGTGCCAGCAGTCCGACCAATACGGGCACTGAAGCTTTCTTT.

CDR3 sequence: CTLWDEGSTDTQYF. The CDR3, as DNA: TGCACCTTATGGGACGAGGGGAGCACAGATACGCAGTATTTT. V and J are TRBV20-1 and TRBJ2-3; the D call may be TRBD1 or TRBD2 (5 bases each). The CDR3 consists of 14 residues. Germline assignment: CDR1 DFQATT and CDR2 SNEGSKA (reference sequence).

With regard to this clonotype: One junction end does not reproduce the germline sequence, and a read error may be involved. The chain combines TRBV12-3 or TRBV12-4 with TRBJ1-1; 10 bases are shared with TRBD1. This CDR3 is built from 13 residues. The CDR3 nucleotides read TGTACCAGCAGATCGGGACAGGGGATTGACGCTTTCTTT. Translating it yields CTSRSGQGIDAFF.

There are many counts of this clonotype. CDR3 DNA sequence: TGCAGCGTCCGTACGGGGCAAGAGACCCAGTACTTC. Translated: CSVRTGQETQYF. This chain links TRBV29-1 with TRBJ2-5; D possibly corresponds to TRBD2 (5 bases). V was cut by 6 bases and J by 2 bases, with 10 bases left in between. The CDR3 length is 12 residues. From germline, CDR1 is SQVTM and CDR2 ANQGSEA. Full variable domain (missing parts from reference TRBV29-1 and TRBJ2-5): SAVISQKPSRDICQRGTSLTIQCQVDSQVTMMFWYRQQPGQSLTLIATANQGSEATYESGFVIDKFPISRPNLTFSTLTVSNMSPEDSSIYLCSVRTGQETQYFGPGTRLLVL.

The chain uses TRBV6-5 and TRBJ1-6; weak D call: TRBD1 (5 bases). V was pared by 7 bases and J by 9 bases, with 13 bases between. Germline CDR1 reads MNHEY; CDR2 reads SVGAGI. The CDR3 consists of 13 residues. CDR3 nucleotides: TGTGCCAGCAATCCGGGACGCCTTTCACCCCTCCACTTT. It translates to CASNPGRLSPLHF.

The DNA of the CDR3 is TGTGCCAGCAGCCAGGATCGACTTGATAGCAATCAGCCCCAGCATTTT. Amino acids: CASSQDRLDSNQPQHF. J is TRBJ1-5 and V is TRBV4-2; D is unresolved. The CDR3 is 16 residues long. Germline CDR1 LGHNA, CDR2 YNFKEQ. The germline V and J ends were trimmed by 3 bases and 0 bases, with 12 bases remaining between them.

V and J are TRBV20-1 and TRBJ1-1; possibly TRBD1 for D (5 bases). This CDR3 has 18 residues. Deletions cut 4 bases from V and 0 bases from J, with 24 bases between. Germline assignment: CDR1 DFQATT and CDR2 SNEGSKA (reference sequence). The CDR3 region is CSATHFSPGGWLNTEAFF. The CDR3 region has the DNA TGCAGTGCTACCCATTTCAGTCCCGGGGGATGGCTGAACACTGAAGCTTTCTTT.

The CDR3 region has the DNA TGTGCCAGCAGCGGCGGTAGGGTGGCCTACGAGCAGTACTTC. This translates into CASSGGRVAYEQYF. The rearrangement links TRBV7-2 to TRBJ2-7; D call uncertain. The CDR3 is 14 amino acids. The germline V and J ends were trimmed by 5 bases and 2 bases, with 13 bases remaining between them. Germline lookup yields CDR1 SGHTA and CDR2 FQGNSA.

This clonotype has just a few counts. This rearrangement joins TRBV3-1 to TRBJ2-7, with 9 bases aligning to TRBD2. Germline V gene lookup returns CDR1 LGHDT and CDR2 YNNKEL (reference sequence). The CDR3 is 15 residues long. Trimming took 4 bases from V and 3 from J; bases not matched to a gene: 7. The CDR3 DNA reads as TGTGCCAGCAGCCCCACTATGACTAGCGGCTACGAGCAGTACTTC. This codes for CASSPTMTSGYEQYF.

The chain has TRBV6-5 and TRBJ2-1; TRBD2 aligns across 8 bases. The trim removed 1 base at V and 5 bases at J, leaving 4 bases unmatched. The CDR3 loop spans 15 amino acids. Germline V gene lookup returns CDR1 MNHEY and CDR2 SVGAGI. CDR3 loop: CASSYLAGINNEQFF. CDR3 bases: TGTGCCAGCAGTTACTTAGCGGGAATCAACAATGAGCAGTTCTTC.

The chain links TRBV10-3 to TRBJ2-3, with 8 positions matching TRBD2. J was trimmed by 1 base and V by 6 bases; bases with no gene match: 15. The germline V gene encodes CDR1 ENHRY and CDR2 SYGVKD. The CDR3 is 18 amino acids. CDR3 sequence: CAIRPSTGLAGGTDTQYF. Here the CDR3 DNA reads TGTGCCATCAGGCCTTCAACTGGCCTAGCGGGCGGCACAGATACGCAGTATTTT.

This clonotype was found once. One junction end does not reproduce the germline sequence, and a read error may be involved. The chain joins TRBV2 to TRBJ2-1; D not certain. The CDR3 has 13 amino acids. The germline gives CDR1 SNHLY, CDR2 FYNNEI. The CDR3 spells CASREAGYNEQFF. The CDR3 region has the DNA TGTGCCAGCAGGGAAGCAGGTTACAATGAGCAGTTCTTC.

In its sample, this clonotype was seen a few times. This rearrangement joins TRBV5-1 to TRBJ2-5; D may be TRBD1 (6 bases). The V end lost 4 bases, the J end lost 5 bases, and 15 bases lay between the germline ends. Germline CDR1 is SGHRS and CDR2 is YFSETQ. The CDR3 runs 14 residues. CDR3 DNA sequence: TGCGCCAGCAGCCCGGATCCCAGGGGCGAGACCCAGTACTTC. Its protein is CASSPDPRGETQYF. The complete variable domain, with remaining parts taken from reference TRBV5-1 and TRBJ2-5, reads KAGVTQTPRYLIKTRGQQVTLSCSPISGHRSVSWYQQTPGQGLQFLFEYFSETQRNKGNFPGRFSGRQFSNSRSEMNVSTLELGDSALYLCASSPDPRGETQYFGPGTRLLVL.

The chain couples TRBV4-3 to TRBJ2-3; D could derive from TRBD1 or TRBD2 (5 bases each). The CDR3 contains 17 residues. V was trimmed by 3 bases and J by 0 bases, leaving 16 bases between them. Germline V gene lookup returns CDR1 LGHNA and CDR2 YSLEER. The CDR3 bases are TGCGCCAGCAGCCACGCCCGGGGACCGGCGAGCACAGATACGCAGTATTTT. Translated, it gives CASSHARGPASTDTQYF.

The CDR3 DNA reads TGCGCCAGCAGCCAAGATGAGGGGCTCCTCACAGATACGCAGTATTTT. Protein product: CASSQDEGLLTDTQYF. The chain carries TRBV4-3 and TRBJ2-3, with D possibly called TRBD1 or TRBD2 (5 bases each). V gave up 0 bases and J gave up 2 bases, with 12 bases separating them. Germline assignment: CDR1 LGHNA and CDR2 YSLEER. This CDR3 region has 16 residues.

This clonotype has a handful of counts. The chain carries TRBV5-1 and TRBJ2-3; weak D call: TRBD1 (6 bases). Trimming took off 0 bases at V and 3 bases at J, with 11 bases between the two ends. The CDR3 loop spans 15 amino acids. Germline assignment: CDR1 SGHRS and CDR2 YFSETQ. CDR3 nucleotide sequence: TGCGCCAGCAGCTTGGACAGGGTTGGAACAGATACGCAGTATTTT. As protein: CASSLDRVGTDTQYF.

This clonotype was seen a handful of times. This chain connects TRBV3-1 to TRBJ1-2; 7 bases line up with TRBD1. Germline trimming cut 7 bases from V and 4 bases from J; bases unmatched to any gene: 12. The CDR3 has 15 residues. Germline values: CDR1 LGHDT, CDR2 YNNKEL (reference sequence). In nucleotides, the CDR3 is TGTGCCAGCACCCCAACCGGGACAGTGATCTATGGCTACACCTTC. Translated, it gives CASTPTGTVIYGYTF.

The chain links TRBV3-1 to TRBJ1-1; D ambiguous. The CDR3 runs 13 residues. Germline V CDR1 and CDR2: LGHDT, YNNKEL (reference sequence). V dropped 3 bases and J dropped 5 bases, with 10 bases sitting between them. Here the CDR3 DNA reads TGTGCCAGCAGCCAGGGTAAGGCGACTGAAGCTTTCTTT. It specifies CASSQGKATEAFF.

This clonotype was counted ten times or more. At one boundary the junction diverges from the germline segment, which might be a read error. The CDR3: CASSQRTGGYEQYF. The CDR3 region has the DNA TGTGCCAGCAGTCAAAGGACAGGGGGCTACGAGCAGTACTTC. This chain joins TRBV4-1 and TRBJ2-7, with 10 positions matching TRBD1. Germline V gene data show CDR1 as MGHRA and CDR2 as YSYEKL. This CDR3 contains 14 residues.

This clonotype has a handful of counts. The V gene is TRBV25-1, the J gene TRBJ2-5; D remains ambiguous. V gave up 2 bases and J gave up 1 base, with 11 bases separating them. From germline, CDR1 is MGHDK and CDR2 SYGVNS. This CDR3 comprises 15 residues. The CDR3 sequence: CASSELYPSQETQYF. The CDR3 bases are TGTGCCAGCAGTGAACTTTACCCCTCCCAAGAGACCCAGTACTTC. Combining the CDR3 with reference TRBV25-1 and TRBJ2-5 gives the whole variable domain EADIYQTPRYLVIGTGKKITLECSQTMGHDKMYWYQQDPGMELHLIHYSYGVNSTEKGDLSSESTVSRIRTEHFPLTLESARPSHTSQYLCASSELYPSQETQYFGPGTRLLVL.

This clonotype showed up just a few times. At one end, the junction sequence differs from germline, possibly due to a read error. The J gene is TRBJ2-7, the V gene TRBV27, with D maybe TRBD2 (6 bases). The CDR3 totals 17 residues. Germline CDR1 reads MNHEY; CDR2 reads SMNVEV (reference sequence). CDR3 amino acids: CASSLSIPAGFAYEQYF. CDR3 DNA sequence: TGTGCCAGCAGTCTATCGATACCAGCGGGCTTCGCCTACGAGCAGTACTTC.

In its sample, this clonotype was seen a few times. The V call is TRBV27, the J call TRBJ1-2, with TRBD1 identical over 7 bases. V gave up 4 bases and J gave up 5 bases; unmatched junction bases: 7. CDR1 and CDR2 from the germline V gene are MNHEY and SMNVEV (reference sequence). This CDR3 spans 14 amino acids. The CDR3 region is CASSSGGQSYGYTF. CDR3 bases: TGTGCCAGCAGTTCAGGGGGACAGTCTTATGGCTACACCTTC.

On this clonotype: The junction departs from germline at one end; a sequencing error may be responsible. This chain connects TRBV13 to TRBJ2-1; 7 bases align to TRBD1. This CDR3 is built from 12 residues. Germline lookup yields CDR1 PRHDT and CDR2 FYEKMQ (reference sequence). CDR3 protein: CVSTEGTDEQFF. Written as DNA, the CDR3 is TGTGTCAGCACCGAGGGGACAGATGAGCAGTTCTTC.

This rearrangement joins TRBV4-1 to TRBJ1-2; D is ambiguous. V was pared by 0 bases and J by 0 bases, with 11 bases between. Germline CDR1 is MGHRA and CDR2 is YSYEKL. This CDR3 is 16 amino acids long. CDR3 in amino acids: CASSQERLGTNYGYTF. CDR3 bases: TGCGCCAGCAGCCAAGAGAGGTTAGGTACTAACTATGGCTACACCTTC.

This clonotype has just one count. The V call is TRBV29-1, the J call TRBJ1-4; TRBD1 might be the D (6 bases). Germline values: CDR1 SQVTM, CDR2 ANQGSEA. Deletions cut 4 bases from V and 8 bases from J, with 11 bases between. CDR3 size: 12 residues. The CDR3 sequence is CSVARGDEKLFF. The CDR3 DNA reads TGCAGCGTTGCCAGGGGTGACGAAAAACTGTTTTTT.

The chain carries TRBV12-5 and TRBJ1-4; D is undetermined. CDR3 length: 13 amino acids. The germline gives CDR1 LGHNT, CDR2 FRNRAP. V was pared by 4 bases and J by 6 bases, with 9 bases between. This chain's CDR3 is CASGSPGHEKLFF. The CDR3 DNA sequence: TGTGCTAGTGGTTCACCGGGCCATGAAAAACTGTTTTTT.

This clonotype showed up just a few times. The chain employs TRBV6-5 and TRBJ1-1; 8 nucleotides align to TRBD1. Germline CDR1 MNHEY, CDR2 SVGAGI. This CDR3 comprises 13 residues. The ends lost 5 bases at V and 4 bases at J; junction bases unmatched: 3. The CDR3 here is CASSDRGGTEAFF. The CDR3 DNA follows: TGTGCCAGCAGTGACAGGGGCGGCACTGAAGCTTTCTTT.

The chain employs TRBV12-3 or TRBV12-4 and TRBJ1-2, with D uncertain. Trimming removed 3 bases from V and 5 bases from J, with 16 bases in between. The CDR3 runs to 15 residues. The CDR3 loop reads CASSFWRTAYYGYTF. Written as DNA, the CDR3 is TGTGCCAGCAGTTTTTGGCGGACGGCCTATTATGGCTACACCTTC.

The V call is TRBV20-1, the J call TRBJ2-5; 8 nucleotides align to TRBD2. Trimming cost V 7 bases and J 2 bases; bases outside gene matches: 9. The CDR3 covers 14 residues. CDR1 and CDR2 (germline): DFQATT, SNEGSKA (reference sequence). CDR3 sequence: CSGIISGGQETQYF. The CDR3 DNA reads TGCAGTGGGATAATCAGCGGGGGACAAGAGACCCAGTACTTC.